This T cell receptor (beta chain) was sequenced during a study of Ad26.COV2.S vaccination and SARS-CoV-2 variants. V was trimmed by 10 bases and J by 4 bases, leaving 10 bases between them. The CDR3 runs 11 residues. The germline gives CDR1 SEHNR, CDR2 FQNEAQ (reference sequence). Clones were sequenced by immunoSEQ multiplex PCR, and TCRdb holds only the in-frame ones, with some missing. The data contain about 350,000 clones, 75% to 90% of them seen just once; the ten biggest clones take up around a tenth. The treatment is: about 20 received Ad26.COV2.S at low or high dose, single or two shots; several received placebo; per-sample allocation not given. Day 63 after the first injection of vaccine or placebo was the sampling time.

The material was peripheral blood, obtained in a trial of Ad26.COV2.S vaccine versus placebo. This sequence was found in a person aged 18-60 years who received the Ad26.COV2.S COVID-19 vaccine or a placebo. The chain combines TRBV7-9 with TRBJ1-2; no clear D gene. The CDR3 DNA reads TGTGCCACCCGGACGGCCTATGGCTACACCTTC. Translated, it gives CATRTAYGYTF.